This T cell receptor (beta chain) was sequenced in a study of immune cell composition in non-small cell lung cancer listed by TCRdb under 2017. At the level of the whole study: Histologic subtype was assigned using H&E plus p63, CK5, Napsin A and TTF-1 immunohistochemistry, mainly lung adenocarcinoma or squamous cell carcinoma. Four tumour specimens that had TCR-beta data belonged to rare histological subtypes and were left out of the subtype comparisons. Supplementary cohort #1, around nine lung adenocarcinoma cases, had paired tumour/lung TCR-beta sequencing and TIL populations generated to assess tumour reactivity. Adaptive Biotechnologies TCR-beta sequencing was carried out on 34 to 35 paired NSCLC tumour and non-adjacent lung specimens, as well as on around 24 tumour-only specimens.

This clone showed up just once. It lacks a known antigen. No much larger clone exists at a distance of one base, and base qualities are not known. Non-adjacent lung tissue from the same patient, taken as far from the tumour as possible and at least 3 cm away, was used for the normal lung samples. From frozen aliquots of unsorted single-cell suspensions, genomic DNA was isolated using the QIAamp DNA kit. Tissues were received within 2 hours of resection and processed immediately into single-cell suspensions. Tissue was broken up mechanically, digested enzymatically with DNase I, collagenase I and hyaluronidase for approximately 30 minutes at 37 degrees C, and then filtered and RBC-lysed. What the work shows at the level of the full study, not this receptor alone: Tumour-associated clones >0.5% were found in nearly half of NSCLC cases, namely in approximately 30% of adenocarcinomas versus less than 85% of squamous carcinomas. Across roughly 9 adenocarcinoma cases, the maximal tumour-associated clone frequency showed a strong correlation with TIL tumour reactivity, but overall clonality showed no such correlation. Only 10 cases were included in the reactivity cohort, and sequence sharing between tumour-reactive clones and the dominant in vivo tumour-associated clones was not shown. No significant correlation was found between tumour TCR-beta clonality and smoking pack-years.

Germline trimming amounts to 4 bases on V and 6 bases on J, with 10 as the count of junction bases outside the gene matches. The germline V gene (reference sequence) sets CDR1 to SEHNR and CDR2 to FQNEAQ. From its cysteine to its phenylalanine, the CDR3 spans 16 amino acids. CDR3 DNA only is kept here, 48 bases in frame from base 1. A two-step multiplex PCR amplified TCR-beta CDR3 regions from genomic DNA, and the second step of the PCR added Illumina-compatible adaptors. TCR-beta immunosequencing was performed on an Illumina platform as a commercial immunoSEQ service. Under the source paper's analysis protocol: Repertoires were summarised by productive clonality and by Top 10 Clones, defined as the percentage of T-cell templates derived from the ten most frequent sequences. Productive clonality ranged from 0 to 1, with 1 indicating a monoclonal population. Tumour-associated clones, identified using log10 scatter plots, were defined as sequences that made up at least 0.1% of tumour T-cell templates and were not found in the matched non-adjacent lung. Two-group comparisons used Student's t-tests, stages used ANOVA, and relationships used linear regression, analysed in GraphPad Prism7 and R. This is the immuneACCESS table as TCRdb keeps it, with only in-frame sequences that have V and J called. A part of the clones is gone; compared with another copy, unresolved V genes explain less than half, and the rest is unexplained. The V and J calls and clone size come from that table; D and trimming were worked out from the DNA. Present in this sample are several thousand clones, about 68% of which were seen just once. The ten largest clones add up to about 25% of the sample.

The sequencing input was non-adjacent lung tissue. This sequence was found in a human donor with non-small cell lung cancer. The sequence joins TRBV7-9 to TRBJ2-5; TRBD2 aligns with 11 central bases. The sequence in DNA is TGTGCCAGCAGCTCGCCCCCACTAGCGGGGGCTCAGACCCAGTACTTC. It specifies CASSSPPLAGAQTQYF.